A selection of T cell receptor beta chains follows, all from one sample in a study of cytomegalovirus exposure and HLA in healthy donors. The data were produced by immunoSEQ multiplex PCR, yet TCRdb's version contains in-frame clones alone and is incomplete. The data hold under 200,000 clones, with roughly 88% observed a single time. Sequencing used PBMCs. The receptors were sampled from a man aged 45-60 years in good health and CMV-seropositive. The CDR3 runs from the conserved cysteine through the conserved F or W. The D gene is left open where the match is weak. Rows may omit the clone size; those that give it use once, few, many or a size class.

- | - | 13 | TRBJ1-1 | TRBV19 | TGTGCCAGTAGTATGGGGAGGGGCACTGAAGCTTTCTTT | CASSMGRGTEAFF
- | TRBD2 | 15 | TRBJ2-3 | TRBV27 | TGTGCCAGCAGTTTGGACCCCGGGGGGACAGATACGCAGTATTTT | CASSLDPGGTDTQYF
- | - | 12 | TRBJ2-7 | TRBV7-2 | TGTGCCAGCAGCATCGCAGGTTACGAGCAGTACTTC | CASSIAGYEQYF
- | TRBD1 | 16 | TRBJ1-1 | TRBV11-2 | TGTGCCAGCAGCGCGATCCGACAGGGTCTGAACACTGAAGCTTTCTTT | CASSAIRQGLNTEAFF
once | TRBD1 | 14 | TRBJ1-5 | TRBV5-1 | TGCGCCAGCAGCTTGGGGACAGGTTATCAGCCCCAGCATTTT | CASSLGTGYQPQHF
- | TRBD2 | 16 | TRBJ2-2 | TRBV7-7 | TGTGCTAGCAGCTCTGAAACGCGGGAGAACCCCGGGGAGCTGTTTTTT | CASSSETRENPGELFF
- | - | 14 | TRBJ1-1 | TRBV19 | TGTGCCAGTAGATCGGTAGGGGGGGACACTGAAGCTTTCTTT | CASRSVGGDTEAFF
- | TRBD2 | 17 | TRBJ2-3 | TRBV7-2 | TGTGCCAGCAGCTTAGTAGCGGGGGGCGGGGGCGCAGATACGCAGTATTTT | CASSLVAGGGGADTQYF
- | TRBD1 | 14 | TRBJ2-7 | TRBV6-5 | TGTGCCAGCAGAATGTCCAGGGGGACCTACGAGCAGTACTTC | CASRMSRGTYEQYF
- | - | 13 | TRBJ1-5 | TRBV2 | TGTGCCAGCACCGGGGAACGAAATCAGCCCCAGCATTTT | CASTGERNQPQHF
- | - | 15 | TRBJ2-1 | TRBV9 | TGTGCCAGCAGCGATAGCGGAGAGACCTACAATGAGCAGTTCTTC | CASSDSGETYNEQFF
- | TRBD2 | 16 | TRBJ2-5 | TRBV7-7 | TGTGCCAGCAGTCTAGAACCGAGCGGGGGCCAAGAGACCCAGTACTTC | CASSLEPSGGQETQYF
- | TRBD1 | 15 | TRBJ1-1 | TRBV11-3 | TGTGCCAGCAGCTGGACGACAGGGCAGGGCACTGAAGCTTTCTTT | CASSWTTGQGTEAFF
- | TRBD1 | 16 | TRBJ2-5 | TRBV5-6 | TGTGCCAGCAGCTTGAGGGACAGGGGATTCCAAGAGACCCAGTACTTC | CASSLRDRGFQETQYF
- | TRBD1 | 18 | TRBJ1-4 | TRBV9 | TGTGCCAGCAGCCCTCAACCCCGGACAGGGGGTGTTCATGAAAAACTGTTTTTT | CASSPQPRTGGVHEKLFF
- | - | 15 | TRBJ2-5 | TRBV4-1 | TGCGCCAGCAGCCAAGGGTTAGCGAACCAAGAGACCCAGTACTTC | CASSQGLANQETQYF
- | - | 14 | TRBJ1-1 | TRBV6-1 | TGTGCCAGCAGTGAAGGGACACAGAACACTGAAGCTTTCTTT | CASSEGTQNTEAFF
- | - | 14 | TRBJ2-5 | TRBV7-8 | TGTGCCAGCAGCTTACGGGACTCGGGGGAGACCCAGTACTTC | CASSLRDSGETQYF
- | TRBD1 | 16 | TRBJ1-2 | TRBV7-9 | TGTGCCAGCAGAAACCCCGGGACAGGGTATGACTATGGCTACACCTTC | CASRNPGTGYDYGYTF
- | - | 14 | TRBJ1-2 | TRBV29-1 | TGCAGCGTTGAACTCGGCGGGGCAACCTATGGCTACACCTTC | CSVELGGATYGYTF
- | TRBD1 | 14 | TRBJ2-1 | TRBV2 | TGTGCCAGCAGTCTTGCCGGGACAGAACCCGGGCAGTTCTTC | CASSLAGTEPGQFF
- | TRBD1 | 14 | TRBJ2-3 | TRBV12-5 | TGTGCTAGTGGTTCAACCGGGACAGGGGTTACGCAGTATTTT | CASGSTGTGVTQYF
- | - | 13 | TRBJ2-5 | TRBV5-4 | TGTGCCAGCGGCGGGCGCAGCCAAGAGACCCAGTACTTC | CASGGRSQETQYF
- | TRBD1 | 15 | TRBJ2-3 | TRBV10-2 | TGCGCCAGCAGTGGTACAGGGGGCCGCACAGATACGCAGTATTTT | CASSGTGGRTDTQYF
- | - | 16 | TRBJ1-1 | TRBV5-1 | TGCGCCAGCAGCTTATCATCTCTGGGGGGAGGCACTGAAGCTTTCTTT | CASSLSSLGGGTEAFF
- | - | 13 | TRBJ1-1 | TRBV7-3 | TGTGCCAGCTCGCGGGATCTCCTGGCTGAAGCTTTCTTT | CASSRDLLAEAFF
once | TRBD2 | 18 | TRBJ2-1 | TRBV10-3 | TGTGCCATCAGTGAGCAACTACGGGCTAGCGGAACCTACAATGAGCAGTTCTTC | CAISEQLRASGTYNEQFF
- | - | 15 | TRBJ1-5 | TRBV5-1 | TGCGCCAGCAGCTTGGCTCCAGGGCTCAATCAGCCCCAGCATTTT | CASSLAPGLNQPQHF
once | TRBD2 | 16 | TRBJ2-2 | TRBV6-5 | TGTGCCAGCAGTTACTCGGTGGGACTAGACACCGGGGAGCTGTTTTTT | CASSYSVGLDTGELFF
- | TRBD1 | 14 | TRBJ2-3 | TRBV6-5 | TGTGCCAGCAGCGATGACAGGGTGGTTGGTACGCAGTATTTT | CASSDDRVVGTQYF